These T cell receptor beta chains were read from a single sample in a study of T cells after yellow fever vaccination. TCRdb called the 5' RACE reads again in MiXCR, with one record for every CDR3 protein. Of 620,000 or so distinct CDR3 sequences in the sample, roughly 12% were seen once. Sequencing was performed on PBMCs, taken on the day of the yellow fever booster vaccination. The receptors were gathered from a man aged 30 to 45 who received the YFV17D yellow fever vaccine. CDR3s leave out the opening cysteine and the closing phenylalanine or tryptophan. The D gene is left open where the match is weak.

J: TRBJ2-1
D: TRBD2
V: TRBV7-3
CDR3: ASTQVAGLINEQF

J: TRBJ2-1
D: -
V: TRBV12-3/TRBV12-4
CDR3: ASSLEPGVPINEQF

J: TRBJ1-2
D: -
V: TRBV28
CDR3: ASSLARQLYGYT

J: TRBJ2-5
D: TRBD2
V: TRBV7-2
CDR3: ASKTLAGDGETQY

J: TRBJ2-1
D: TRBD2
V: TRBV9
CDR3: ASSSWGGVTSGRSLNEQF

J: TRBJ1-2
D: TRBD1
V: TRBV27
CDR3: ASSSRDRGPPNYGYT

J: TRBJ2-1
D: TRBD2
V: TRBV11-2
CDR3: ASSIRGLAVRSYNEQF

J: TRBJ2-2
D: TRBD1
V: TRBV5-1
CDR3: ASSQGQTNTGELF

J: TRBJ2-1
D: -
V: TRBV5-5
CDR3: ASSWGPSGNEQF

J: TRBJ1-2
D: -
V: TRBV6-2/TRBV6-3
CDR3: ASSFWGGYT

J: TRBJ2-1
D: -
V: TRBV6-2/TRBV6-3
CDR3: ASSYNGIDPTSDEQF

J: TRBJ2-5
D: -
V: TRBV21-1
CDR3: GTAWGTRGETQY

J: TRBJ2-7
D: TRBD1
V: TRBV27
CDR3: ASSRTGSGEQY

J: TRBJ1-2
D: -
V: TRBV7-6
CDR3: ASSLAPRGRDYGYT

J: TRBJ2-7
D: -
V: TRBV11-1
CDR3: ASSRRRPPYEQY

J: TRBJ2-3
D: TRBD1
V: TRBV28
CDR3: ASSWDRGSYTDTQY

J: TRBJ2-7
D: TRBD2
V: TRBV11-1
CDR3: ASSLGRTGLADSYEQY

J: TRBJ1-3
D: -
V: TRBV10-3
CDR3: AISDDGISGNTIY

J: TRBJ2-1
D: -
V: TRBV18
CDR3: ASSPGYRANEQF

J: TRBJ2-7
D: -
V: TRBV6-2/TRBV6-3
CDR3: ASSWDISYEQY

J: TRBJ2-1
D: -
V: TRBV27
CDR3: ASSFQVVGSYNEQF

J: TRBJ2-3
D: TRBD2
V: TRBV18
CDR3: ASSPLRREGVADTQY

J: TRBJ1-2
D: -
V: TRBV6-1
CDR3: ASSSRDVSYGYT

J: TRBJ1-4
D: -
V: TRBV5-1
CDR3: ASSLSGTAEEKLF

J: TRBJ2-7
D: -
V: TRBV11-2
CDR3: ASSIPQGYEQY

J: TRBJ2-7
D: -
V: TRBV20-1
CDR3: SARVGGVNEQY

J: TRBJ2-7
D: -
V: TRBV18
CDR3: ASSPENTNEQY

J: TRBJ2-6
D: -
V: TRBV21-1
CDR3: ASRKDRGLHKPLSGANVLT

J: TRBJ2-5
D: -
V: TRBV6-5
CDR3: ASSSLRGSLQETQY

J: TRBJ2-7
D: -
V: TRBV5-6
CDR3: ASRPYGAGLDEQY

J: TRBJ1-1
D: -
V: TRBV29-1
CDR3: SATQNTEAF

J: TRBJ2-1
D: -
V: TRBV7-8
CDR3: ASSLNTAFSYNEQF

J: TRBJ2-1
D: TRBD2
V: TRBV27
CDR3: ASSSATSGSIYEQF

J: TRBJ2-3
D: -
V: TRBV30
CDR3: AWDQDTQY

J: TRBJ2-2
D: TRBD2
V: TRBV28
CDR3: ASSLQTSGTEELF

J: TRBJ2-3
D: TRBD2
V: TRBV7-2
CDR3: ASSFGLDPDTQY

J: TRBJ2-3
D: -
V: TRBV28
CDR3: ASSPHSDTQY

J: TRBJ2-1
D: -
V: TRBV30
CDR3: AGYRDPRSYNEQF

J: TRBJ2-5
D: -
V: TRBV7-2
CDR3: ASSLAPKETQY

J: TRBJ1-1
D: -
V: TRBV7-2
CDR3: ASSSVGGLNTEAF

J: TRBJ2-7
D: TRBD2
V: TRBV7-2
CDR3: ASSLGLAGGLSYEQY

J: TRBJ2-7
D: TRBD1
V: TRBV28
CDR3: ASRLTGGGEQY

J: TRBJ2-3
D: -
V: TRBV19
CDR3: ASSIRIQQAADTQY

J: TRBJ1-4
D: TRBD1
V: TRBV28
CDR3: ASSSQQGTNEKLF

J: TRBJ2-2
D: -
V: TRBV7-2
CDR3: ASSLGQTHTGELF

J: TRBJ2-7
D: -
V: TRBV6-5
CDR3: ASRTWGREQY

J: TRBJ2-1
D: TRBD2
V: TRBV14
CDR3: ASSQEHILAVYNEQF

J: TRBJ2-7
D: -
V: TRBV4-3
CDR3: ASSQGVRMNEQY